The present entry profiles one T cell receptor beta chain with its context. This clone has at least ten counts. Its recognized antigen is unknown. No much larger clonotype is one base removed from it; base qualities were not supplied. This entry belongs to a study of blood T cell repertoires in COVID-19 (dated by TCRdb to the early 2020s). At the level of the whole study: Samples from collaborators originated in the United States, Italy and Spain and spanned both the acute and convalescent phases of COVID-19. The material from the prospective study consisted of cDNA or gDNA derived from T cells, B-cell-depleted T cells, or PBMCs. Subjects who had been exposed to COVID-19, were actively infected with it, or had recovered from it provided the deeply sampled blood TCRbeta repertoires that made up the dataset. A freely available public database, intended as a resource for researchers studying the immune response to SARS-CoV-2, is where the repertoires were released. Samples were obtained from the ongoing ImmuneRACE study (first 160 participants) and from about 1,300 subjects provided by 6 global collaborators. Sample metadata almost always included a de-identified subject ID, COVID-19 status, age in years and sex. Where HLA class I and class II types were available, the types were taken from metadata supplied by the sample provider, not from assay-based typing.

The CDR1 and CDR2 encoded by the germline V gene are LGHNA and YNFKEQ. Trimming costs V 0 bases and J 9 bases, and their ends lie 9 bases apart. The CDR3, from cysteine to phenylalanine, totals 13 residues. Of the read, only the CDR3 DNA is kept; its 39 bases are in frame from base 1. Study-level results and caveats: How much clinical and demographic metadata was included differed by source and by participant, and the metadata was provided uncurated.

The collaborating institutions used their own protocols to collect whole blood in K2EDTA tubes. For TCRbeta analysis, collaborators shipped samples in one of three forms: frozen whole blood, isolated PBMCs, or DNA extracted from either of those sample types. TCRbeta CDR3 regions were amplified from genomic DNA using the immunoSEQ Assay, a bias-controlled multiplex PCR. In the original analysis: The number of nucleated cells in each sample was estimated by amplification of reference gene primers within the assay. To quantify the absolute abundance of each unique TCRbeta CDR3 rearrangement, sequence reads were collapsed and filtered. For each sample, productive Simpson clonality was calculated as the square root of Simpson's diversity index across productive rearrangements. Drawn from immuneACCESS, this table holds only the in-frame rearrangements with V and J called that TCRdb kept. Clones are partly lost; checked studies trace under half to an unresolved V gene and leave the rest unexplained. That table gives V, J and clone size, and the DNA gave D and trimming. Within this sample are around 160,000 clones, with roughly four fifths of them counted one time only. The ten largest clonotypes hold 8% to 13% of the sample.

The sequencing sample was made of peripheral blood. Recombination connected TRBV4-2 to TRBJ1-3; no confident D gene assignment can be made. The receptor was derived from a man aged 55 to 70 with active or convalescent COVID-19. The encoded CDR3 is CASSQEQTTTIYF. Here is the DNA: TGTGCCAGCAGCCAAGAGCAGACTACCACCATATATTTT.